Below are 3 T cell receptor beta chains sequenced from a single sample in a study of blood T cell repertoires in COVID-19. This table comes from immunoSEQ multiplex PCR, and its TCRdb copy is limited to in-frame clones, with some not included. The table shows about 260,000 clones, with over 70% occurring only once. The sequenced sample consisted of peripheral blood. The receptors come from a woman between 40 and 55 years old who had recovered from COVID-19.

The J gene is TRBJ1-2, the V gene TRBV6-5, with D possibly matching TRBD1 (6 bases). This CDR3 has 15 amino acids. CDR1 MNHEY and CDR2 SVGAGI come from the germline V gene. The V end was cut by 6 bases, the J end by 1 base, with 15 bases between. The CDR3 is CASRTPGQSNYGYTF. The CDR3 nucleotides are TGTGCCAGCAGGACCCCGGGACAAAGTAACTATGGCTACACCTTC.

The rearrangement links TRBV5-6 to TRBJ1-6; 8 positions agree with TRBD1. The germline CDR1 and CDR2 sequences are SGHDT and YYEEEE. V gave up 1 base and J gave up 7 bases; unmatched junction bases: 7. This CDR3 has 16 residues. The CDR3 protein is CASSLRRGRRNSPLHF. DNA for the CDR3: TGTGCCAGCAGCTTGCGCAGGGGGCGCAGAAATTCACCCCTCCACTTT.

The V call is TRBV6-5, the J call TRBJ1-4; D is possibly TRBD1 (6 bases). Trimming took 1 base from V and 6 from J, leaving 9 bases between them. The CDR3 loop spans 14 amino acids. The germline gives CDR1 MNHEY, CDR2 SVGAGI. CDR3: CASSYLGTYEKLFF. The CDR3 coding sequence is TGTGCCAGCAGTTACTTAGGGACATATGAAAAACTGTTTTTT.